This TCR beta chain was recovered during a study of blood T cell repertoires in COVID-19. Study-level background: Samples taken during acute and convalescent COVID-19 were collected in the United States, Italy and Spain. Nucleic acid was either cDNA or gDNA, and it came from T cells, B-cell-depleted T cells, or PBMCs.

Original data processing: Nucleated cell number was recorded as an estimate derived from reference gene primer amplification. Method: immunoSEQ multiplex PCR; TCRdb's copy keeps in-frame clones and lacks some. V and J calls and clone size come straight from that table; D and trimming were deduced from the DNA. The repertoire holds 80,000 or so clones, with roughly 78% as singletons. Germline-derived CDR1 and CDR2 are SGHKS and YYEKEE (reference sequence). V was trimmed by 0 bases and J by 4 bases, leaving 14 bases between them. The CDR3 loop spans 15 amino acids. This clonotype was obtained from a man in his 60s with acute or convalescent COVID-19. Material for sequencing was peripheral blood. The chain has TRBV5-5 and TRBJ2-7, with a weak D call TRBD1 (5 bases). This CDR3 is CASSLVPGKAYEQYF. The DNA for the CDR3 is TGTGCCAGCAGCTTGGTCCCAGGGAAGGCTTACGAGCAGTACTTC.